The T cell receptor beta chain described here comes from a study of T cell repertoires and HLA-DP antigens. Background on the study: In vitro CD4+ alloreactivity was against HeLa-presented HLA-DP.

For this clone: Its antigen is undetermined.

CDR3 length: 13 amino acids. Unmatched junction bases numbered 6, after V lost 7 bases and J lost 3 bases. Germline V CDR1 and CDR2: MDHEN, SYDVKM. Sequenced by immunoSEQ multiplex PCR; TCRdb stores in-frame clones only, minus some. The repertoire holds around 90,000 clones, approximately 86% seen once, with roughly 1.5% in the top ten. The sequence came from a man over 45 in good health and CMV-seronegative. V usage is TRBV28 and J usage is TRBJ2-7; 7 positions agree with TRBD2. Sequenced material: CD4+ T cells from PBMCs. CDR3 in DNA: TGTGCCAGCAATAAGGGAGGGTTCTACGAGCAGTACTTC. Protein product: CASNKGGFYEQYF. Supplemented by reference TRBV28 and TRBJ2-7, the full variable domain reads DVKVTQSSRYLVKRTGEKVFLECVQDMDHENMFWYRQDPGLGLRLIYFSYDVKMKEKGDIPEGYSVSREKKERFSLILESASTNQTSMYLCASNKGGFYEQYFGPGTRLTVT.